Listed below are T cell receptor beta chains from one sample, sequenced in a study of blood T cells in healthy people across ages. TCRdb used MiXCR to reprocess the 5' RACE reads, holding one entry per CDR3 protein. Here the sample spans around 1.7 million distinct CDR3 sequences, 28% being singletons. Sequencing used blood. These receptors originate from a woman younger than 45 in good health. Each CDR3 is given with its conserved first and last residue. D genes are given only for firm matches. Only part of the rows carry a size: once, few, many, or a class if the clone is expanded.

>TRBJ1-1|TRBV28|NA|many
TGTGCCAGCAGAGATTTGAACACTGAAGCTTTCTTT
CASRDLNTEAFF
>TRBJ2-3|TRBV5-1|NA|many
TGCGCCAGCAGCCGGGATGGGGGGGATACGCAGTATTTT
CASSRDGGDTQYF
>TRBJ2-2|TRBV7-2|NA|NA
TGTGCCAGCAGCCCCCAGTGGGGGGACACCGGGGAGCTGTTTTTT
CASSPQWGDTGELFF
>TRBJ2-3|TRBV6-5|NA|few
TGTGCCAGCAGGGCCGGGACGACGGTGTATTTT
CASRAGTTVYF
>TRBJ1-4|TRBV12-3/TRBV12-4|TRBD1|NA
TGTGCCAGCAGCCGACAGGGGAGGAGTGAAAAACTGTTTTTT
CASSRQGRSEKLFF
>TRBJ2-7|TRBV7-2|TRBD2|NA
TGTGCCAGCAGCCCCATACTAGCGGGAGTCGAGCAGTACTTC
CASSPILAGVEQYF
>TRBJ2-2|TRBV6-6|TRBD1|NA
TGTGCCAGCAGCCCACAGGGGGTGCGTGGCACCGGGGAGCTGTTTTTT
CASSPQGVRGTGELFF
>TRBJ2-1|TRBV7-9|TRBD2|NA
TGTGCCAGCAGCTTATTGGGCGGGGGGGCCAATGAGCAGTTCTTC
CASSLLGGGANEQFF
>TRBJ1-1|TRBV5-1|NA|once
TGCGCCAGCAGCTTAGTTCCCTTTGCGAACACTGAAGCTTTCTTT
CASSLVPFANTEAFF
>TRBJ2-7|TRBV10-3|NA|many
TGTGCCATCAGAGGGACTGGTGCCTACGAGCAGTACTTC
CAIRGTGAYEQYF
>TRBJ2-1|TRBV12-3/TRBV12-4|NA|many
TGTGCCAGCAGTTTGCCAGGCTACAATGAGCAGTTCTTC
CASSLPGYNEQFF
>TRBJ2-7|TRBV27|NA|NA
TGTGCCAACAGTTTATCCACTCCCAACTACGAGCAGTACTTC
CANSLSTPNYEQYF
>TRBJ1-5|TRBV7-8|NA|NA
TGTGCCAGCAGCTTAGAAACAGCTAACAATCAGCCCCAGCATTTT
CASSLETANNQPQHF
>TRBJ1-1|TRBV3-1|NA|NA
TGTGCCAGCAGCCTCCTCCCGGCCGGACGAGCGGCTGAAGCTTTCTTT
CASSLLPAGRAAEAFF
>TRBJ2-2|TRBV7-9|NA|NA
TGTGCCACCCTAGGGACCCAACTCACCGGGGAGCTGTTTTTT
CATLGTQLTGELFF
>TRBJ2-5|TRBV7-9|TRBD1|NA
TGTGCCAGCAGCCGGGGACAGGGTAGCGCAGAGACCCAGTACTTC
CASSRGQGSAETQYF
>TRBJ2-7|TRBV5-1|NA|NA
TGCGCCATCAGCCGGGGTGGCAGACCCTACGAGCAGTACTTC
CAISRGGRPYEQYF
>TRBJ2-7|TRBV11-2|TRBD2|many
TGTGCCAGCACCCGACTAGCGGGGGGGACCTACGAGCAGTACTTC
CASTRLAGGTYEQYF
>TRBJ2-1|TRBV6-2/TRBV6-3|TRBD2|few
TGTGCCAGCAGGGTGACTAGCGCTAATGAGCAGTTCTTC
CASRVTSANEQFF
>TRBJ1-2|TRBV11-2|TRBD1|few
TGTGCCAGCAAGCGTAGGGACAGCTCCTTCTATGGCTACACCTTC
CASKRRDSSFYGYTF
>TRBJ1-2|TRBV4-2|NA|NA
TGTGCCAGCAGCCAAGAGGGCAGTGACTGGAGTGGTACCTATGGCCACACCTTC
CASSQEGSDWSGTYGHTF
>TRBJ2-4|TRBV10-2|NA|many
TGCGCCAGCAGTGGCGGCGGGGCTGTCACAAACATTCAGTACTTC
CASSGGGAVTNIQYF
>TRBJ1-4|TRBV27|NA|NA
TGTGCCAGCAGTTTGAAGGGACGTGAAAAACTGTTTTTT
CASSLKGREKLFF
>TRBJ2-6|TRBV27|TRBD2|NA
TGTGCCAGCAGTCGGGGTAGCGGGACTGGGGCCAACGTCCTGACTTTC
CASSRGSGTGANVLTF
>TRBJ1-3|TRBV6-5|NA|NA
TGTGCCAGCAGTTATTCACAGGCCAACTCTGGAAACACCATATATTTT
CASSYSQANSGNTIYF
>TRBJ2-5|TRBV9|TRBD2|NA
TGTGCCAGCAGCGTAGCCTCCCTTAGCGGGAGCCCCCAGTACTTC
CASSVASLSGSPQYF
>TRBJ2-5|TRBV6-1|NA|NA
TGTGCCAGCACAGATCCGTCCCTCAATGAGCAGTACTTC
CASTDPSLNEQYF
>TRBJ2-1|TRBV11-2|NA|NA
TGTGCCAGCAGCTTAGGGCTAGTTCAGTTCTTC
CASSLGLVQFF
>TRBJ1-1|TRBV4-1|TRBD1|NA
TGCGCCAGCAGCCAAAACAGGGGCTTTGGGGCTGAAGCTTTCTTT
CASSQNRGFGAEAFF
>TRBJ1-1|TRBV5-4|TRBD1|few
TGTGCCAGCAGTGGGAGGATCCCGGGACAGGGGAACACTGAAGCTTTCTTT
CASSGRIPGQGNTEAFF
>TRBJ2-5|TRBV20-1|NA|NA
TGCAGTGCTAGCGCCACTCGACTGGAGACCCAGTACTTC
CSASATRLETQYF
>TRBJ1-2|TRBV6-1|TRBD1|NA
TGTGCCAGCAGTATCAACAGGGGCCAAGGCTACACCTTC
CASSINRGQGYTF
>TRBJ1-2|TRBV19|NA|NA
TGTGCCAGTAGTATTAACGGGAACTATGGCTACACCTTC
CASSINGNYGYTF
>TRBJ1-5|TRBV20-1|NA|few
TGCAGTGCTAATGGTGGGGGCGGGCAGCCCCAGCATTTT
CSANGGGGQPQHF
>TRBJ2-7|TRBV7-2|NA|few
TGTGCCAGCAGCTCACCCGCAGGAGGGCCCGAGCAGTACTTC
CASSSPAGGPEQYF
>TRBJ2-3|TRBV29-1|NA|many
TGCAGCGTTTTGGTTGGAGATACGCAGTATTTT
CSVLVGDTQYF
>TRBJ2-2|TRBV4-2|NA|once
TGTGCCAGCAGCCAAGAAAGTGGAGGCAGGGATAGGGGGGAGCTGTTTTTT
CASSQESGGRDRGELFF
>TRBJ2-1|TRBV5-1|TRBD2|many
TGCGCCAGCAGCTACATAGCGGGAGGGGTCAATGAGCAGTTCTTC
CASSYIAGGVNEQFF
>TRBJ2-7|TRBV18|NA|many
TGTGCCAGCTCACCCCCCAGGGCCCCCTACGAGCAGTACTTC
CASSPPRAPYEQYF
>TRBJ1-3|TRBV2|TRBD1|NA
TGTGCCAGCCTTTTCCAGGGGGAGGGAAACACCATATATTTT
CASLFQGEGNTIYF
>TRBJ1-5|TRBV12-3/TRBV12-4|TRBD1|few
TGTGCCAGCAGCTTCACGACAGGGCCGTATAGCAATCAGCCCCAGCATTTT
CASSFTTGPYSNQPQHF